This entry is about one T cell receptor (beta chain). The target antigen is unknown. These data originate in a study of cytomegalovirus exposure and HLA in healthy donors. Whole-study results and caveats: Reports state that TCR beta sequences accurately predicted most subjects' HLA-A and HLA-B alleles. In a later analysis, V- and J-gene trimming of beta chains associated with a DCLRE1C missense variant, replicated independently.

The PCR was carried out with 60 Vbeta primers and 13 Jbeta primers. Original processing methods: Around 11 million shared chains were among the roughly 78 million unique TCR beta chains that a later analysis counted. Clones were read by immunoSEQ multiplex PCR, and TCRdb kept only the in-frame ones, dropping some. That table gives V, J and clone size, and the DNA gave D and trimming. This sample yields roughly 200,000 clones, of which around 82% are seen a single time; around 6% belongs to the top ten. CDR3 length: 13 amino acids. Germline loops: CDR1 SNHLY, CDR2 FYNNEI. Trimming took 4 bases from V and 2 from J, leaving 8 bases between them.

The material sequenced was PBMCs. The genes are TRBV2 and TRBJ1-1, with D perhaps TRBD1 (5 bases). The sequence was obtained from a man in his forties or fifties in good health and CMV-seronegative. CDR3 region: CASSADSNTEAFF. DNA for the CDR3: TGTGCCAGCAGTGCCGACAGCAACACTGAAGCTTTCTTT.